This T cell receptor (beta chain) comes out of a study of patients and donors after allogeneic stem cell transplantation. V dropped 4 bases and J dropped 1 base, with 10 bases sitting between them. The CDR3 spans 14 residues. Germline V gene sequence: CDR1 SGHRS, CDR2 YFSETQ. TCRdb passed the RT-PCR reads through MiXCR, listing each CDR3 protein once. The table lists about 150,000 distinct CDR3 sequences, 24% of them singletons. The chain links TRBV5-1 to TRBJ2-3; D is ambiguous. What was sequenced was blood, either unsorted or a sorted T cell fraction (not recorded which). The sequence came from a human donor who was either an allogeneic HSCT recipient or a stem cell or donor lymphocyte infusion donor (not recorded which). It is not recorded whose cells these are; they may come from a transplant donor. The CDR3 DNA sequence: TGCGCCAGCAGCGGGCCTGGGGGCACAGATACGCAGTATTTT. Its protein product is CASSGPGGTDTQYF.